Listed below are T cell receptor beta chains from one sample, sequenced in a study of blood T cell repertoires in COVID-19. TCRdb's table, derived via immunoSEQ multiplex PCR, lists solely in-frame clones and lacks some. The sample includes more than 85,000 clones, roughly four fifths seen only once; the top ten take 16%. Sequenced material: peripheral blood. All receptors come from a woman aged 60-70 years with acute or convalescent COVID-19. CDR3s include the opening cysteine and the closing phenylalanine or tryptophan. The D gene is left open where the match is weak. A row's size may be missing; if present it is once, few, many or a size class.

D gene	V gene	clone size	J gene	CDR3 protein	CDR3 DNA
TRBD1	TRBV30	-	TRBJ1-1	CAWSLTGTGAFF	TGTGCCTGGTCACTCACCGGGACAGGCGCTTTCTTT
TRBD1	TRBV6-1	-	TRBJ1-3	CASSEATGRSGNTIYF	TGTGCCAGCAGTGAAGCGACAGGGCGCTCTGGAAACACCATATATTTT
-	TRBV9	-	TRBJ1-2	CASSKSGANYGYTF	TGTGCCAGCAGCAAAAGCGGAGCCAACTATGGCTACACCTTC
-	TRBV19	-	TRBJ1-1	CASSIGPNTEAFF	TGTGCCAGTAGTATTGGCCCGAACACTGAAGCTTTCTTT
-	TRBV11-2	-	TRBJ2-3	CASSLWQDTDTQYF	TGTGCCAGCAGCTTATGGCAGGACACAGATACGCAGTATTTT
-	TRBV13	-	TRBJ2-5	CASSLRNGNGKETQYF	TGTGCCAGCAGCTTAAGAAATGGGAACGGGAAAGAGACCCAGTACTTC
-	TRBV7-9	-	TRBJ2-3	CASSAQGMRTDTQYF	TGTGCCAGCAGCGCCCAGGGAATGCGCACAGATACGCAGTATTTT
-	TRBV29-1	few	TRBJ1-2	CSVAMAEYYGYTF	TGCAGCGTTGCAATGGCGGAATACTATGGCTACACCTTC
TRBD2	TRBV7-3	-	TRBJ2-1	CASSSGTSGGAEQFF	TGTGCCAGCAGCTCCGGGACTAGCGGGGGGGCTGAGCAGTTCTTC
TRBD1	TRBV7-9	-	TRBJ1-5	CASSAGQGSQPQHF	TGTGCCAGCAGCGCAGGACAGGGGAGTCAGCCCCAGCATTTT
TRBD2	TRBV6-5	-	TRBJ2-2	CASSWLAGSYTGELFF	TGTGCCAGCAGTTGGCTAGCGGGGTCCTACACCGGGGAGCTGTTTTTT
-	TRBV5-6	-	TRBJ1-1	CASSLEGIHTEAFF	TGTGCCAGCAGCTTGGAGGGGATCCACACTGAAGCTTTCTTT
TRBD1	TRBV6-5	-	TRBJ2-7	CASRRDRIMNEQYF	TGTGCCAGCAGAAGGGACAGGATTATGAACGAGCAGTACTTC
-	TRBV9	-	TRBJ1-3	CASSVAGSGNTIYF	TGTGCCAGCAGCGTAGCAGGGTCTGGAAACACCATATATTTT
TRBD1	TRBV6-5	-	TRBJ1-3	CASSYRTGETIYF	TGTGCCAGCAGTTACAGGACAGGAGAAACCATATATTTT
-	TRBV12-3/TRBV12-4	-	TRBJ1-1	CASSRGGEAFF	TGTGCCAGCAGTCGGGGGGGAGAGGCTTTCTTT
TRBD1	TRBV28	once	TRBJ1-2	CASRIQGVSPLGYTF	TGTGCCAGCAGAATACAGGGGGTTAGCCCCCTTGGCTACACCTTC